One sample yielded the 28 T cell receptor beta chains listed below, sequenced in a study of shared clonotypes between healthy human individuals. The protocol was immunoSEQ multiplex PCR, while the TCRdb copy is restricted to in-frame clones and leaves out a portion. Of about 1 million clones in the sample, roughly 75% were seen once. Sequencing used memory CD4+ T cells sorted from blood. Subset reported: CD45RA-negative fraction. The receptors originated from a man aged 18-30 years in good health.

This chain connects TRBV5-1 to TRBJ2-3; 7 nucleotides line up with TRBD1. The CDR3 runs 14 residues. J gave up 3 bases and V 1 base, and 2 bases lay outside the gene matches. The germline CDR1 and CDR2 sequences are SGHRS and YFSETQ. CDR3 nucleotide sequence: TGCGCCAGCAGCTTGCGACAGGGTACAGATACGCAGTATTTT. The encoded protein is CASSLRQGTDTQYF.

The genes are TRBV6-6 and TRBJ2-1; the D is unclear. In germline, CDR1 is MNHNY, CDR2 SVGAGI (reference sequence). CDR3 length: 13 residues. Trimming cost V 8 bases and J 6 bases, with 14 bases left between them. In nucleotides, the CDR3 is TGTGCCAGCGGCCCAATGGGCGGCAATGAGCAGTTCTTC. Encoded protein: CASGPMGGNEQFF.

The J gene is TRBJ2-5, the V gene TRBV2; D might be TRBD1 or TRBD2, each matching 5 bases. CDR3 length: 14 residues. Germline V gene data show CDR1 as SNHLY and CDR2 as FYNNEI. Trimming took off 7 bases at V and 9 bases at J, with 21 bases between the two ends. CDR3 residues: CASIGTAQPGAQYF. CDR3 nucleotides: TGTGCCAGCATCGGGACGGCCCAGCCCGGGGCCCAGTACTTC.

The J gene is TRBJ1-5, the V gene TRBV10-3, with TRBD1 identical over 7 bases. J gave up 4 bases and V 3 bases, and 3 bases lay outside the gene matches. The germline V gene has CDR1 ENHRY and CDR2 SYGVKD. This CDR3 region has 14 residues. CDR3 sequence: CAISDPGGNQPQHF. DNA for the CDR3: TGTGCCATCAGTGATCCAGGGGGTAATCAGCCCCAGCATTTT.

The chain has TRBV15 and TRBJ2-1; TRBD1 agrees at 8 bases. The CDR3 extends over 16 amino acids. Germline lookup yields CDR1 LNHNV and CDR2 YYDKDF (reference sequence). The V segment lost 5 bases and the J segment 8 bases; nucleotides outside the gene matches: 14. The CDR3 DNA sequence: TGTGCCACCAGCGGCGGCCGGGACAGGTGGGGGGATGAGCAGTTCTTC. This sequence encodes CATSGGRDRWGDEQFF.

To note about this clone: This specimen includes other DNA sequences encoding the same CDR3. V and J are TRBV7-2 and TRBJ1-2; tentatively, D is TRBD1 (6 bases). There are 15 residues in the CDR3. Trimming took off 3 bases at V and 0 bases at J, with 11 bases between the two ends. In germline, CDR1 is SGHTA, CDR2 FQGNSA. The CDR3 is CASSLRTAANYGYTF. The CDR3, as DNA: TGTGCCAGCAGCTTGAGGACAGCAGCTAACTATGGCTACACCTTC.

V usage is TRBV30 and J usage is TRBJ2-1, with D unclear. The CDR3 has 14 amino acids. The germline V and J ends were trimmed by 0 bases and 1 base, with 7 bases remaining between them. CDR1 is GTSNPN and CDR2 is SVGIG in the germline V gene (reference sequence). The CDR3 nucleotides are TGTGCCTGGAGTGTTTCCATATCCTACAATGAGCAGTTCTTC. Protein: CAWSVSISYNEQFF.

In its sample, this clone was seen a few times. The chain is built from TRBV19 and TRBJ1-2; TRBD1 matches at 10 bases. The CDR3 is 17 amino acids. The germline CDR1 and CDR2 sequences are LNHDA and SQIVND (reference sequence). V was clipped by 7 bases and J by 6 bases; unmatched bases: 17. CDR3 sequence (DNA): TGTGCCAGTACATCCGGGACAGGGGCCTTCGGGGTCAATGGCTACACCTTC. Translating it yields CASTSGTGAFGVNGYTF.

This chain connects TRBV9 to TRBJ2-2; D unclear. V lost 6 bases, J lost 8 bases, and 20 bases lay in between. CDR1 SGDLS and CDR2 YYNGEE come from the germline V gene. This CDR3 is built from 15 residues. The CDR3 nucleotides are TGTGCCAGCAAACCGTCCCATCAAGGAGTGGGGGAGCTGTTTTTT. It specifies CASKPSHQGVGELFF. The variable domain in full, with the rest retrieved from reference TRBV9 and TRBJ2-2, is DSGVTQTPKHLITATGQRVTLRCSPRSGDLSVYWYQQSLDQGLQFLIQYYNGEERAKGNILERFSAQQFPDLHSELNLSSLELGDSALYFCASKPSHQGVGELFFGEGSRLTVL.

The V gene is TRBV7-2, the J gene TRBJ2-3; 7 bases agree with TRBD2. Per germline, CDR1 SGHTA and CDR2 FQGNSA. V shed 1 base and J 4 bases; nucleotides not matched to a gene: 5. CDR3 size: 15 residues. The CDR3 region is CASSLVAGVSDTQYF. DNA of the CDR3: TGTGCCAGCAGCTTAGTGGCGGGGGTTTCAGATACGCAGTATTTT.

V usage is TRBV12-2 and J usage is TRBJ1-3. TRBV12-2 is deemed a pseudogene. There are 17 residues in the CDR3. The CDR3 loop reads CASRSSNREASGNTIYF. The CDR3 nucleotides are TGTGCAAGTCGCTCGTCTAACAGGGAGGCCTCTGGAAACACCATATATTTT.

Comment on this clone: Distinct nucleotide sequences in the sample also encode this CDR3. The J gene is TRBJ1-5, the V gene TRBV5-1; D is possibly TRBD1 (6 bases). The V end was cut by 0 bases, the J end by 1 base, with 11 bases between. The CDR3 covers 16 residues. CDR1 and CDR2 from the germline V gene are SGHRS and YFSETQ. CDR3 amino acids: CASSLGAGDSNQPQHF. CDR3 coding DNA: TGCGCCAGCAGCTTGGGGGCAGGGGACAGCAATCAGCCCCAGCATTTT.

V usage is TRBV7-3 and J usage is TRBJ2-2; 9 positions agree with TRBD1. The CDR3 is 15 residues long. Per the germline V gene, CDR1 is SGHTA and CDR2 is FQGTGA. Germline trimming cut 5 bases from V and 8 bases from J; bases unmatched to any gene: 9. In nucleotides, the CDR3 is TGTGCCAGCAGCCCCACAGGGGGCGCGGCAGGGGAGCTGTTTTTT. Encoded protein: CASSPTGGAAGELFF.

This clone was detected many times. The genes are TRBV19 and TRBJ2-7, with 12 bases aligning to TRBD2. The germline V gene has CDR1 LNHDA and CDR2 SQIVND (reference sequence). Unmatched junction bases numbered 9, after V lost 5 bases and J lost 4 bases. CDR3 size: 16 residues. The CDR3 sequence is CASSPSGGVLRYEQYF. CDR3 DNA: TGTGCCAGTAGTCCTAGCGGGGGGGTCCTACGGTACGAGCAGTACTTC.

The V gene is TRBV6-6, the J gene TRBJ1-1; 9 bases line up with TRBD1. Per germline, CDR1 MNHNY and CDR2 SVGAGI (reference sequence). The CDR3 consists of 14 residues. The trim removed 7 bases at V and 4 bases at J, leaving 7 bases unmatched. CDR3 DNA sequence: TGTGCCAGCACTGGGACAGGGAAAGTCACTGAAGCTTTCTTT. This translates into CASTGTGKVTEAFF.

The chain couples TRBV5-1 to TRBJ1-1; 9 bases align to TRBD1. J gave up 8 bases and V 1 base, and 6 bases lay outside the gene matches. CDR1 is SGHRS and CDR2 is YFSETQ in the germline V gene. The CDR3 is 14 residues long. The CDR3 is CASSLNRGLGEAFF. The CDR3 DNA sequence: TGCGCCAGCAGCTTGAACAGGGGGCTTGGGGAAGCTTTCTTT.

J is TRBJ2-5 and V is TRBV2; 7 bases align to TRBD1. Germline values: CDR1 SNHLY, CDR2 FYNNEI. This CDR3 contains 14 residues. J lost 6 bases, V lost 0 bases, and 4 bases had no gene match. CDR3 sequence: CASSEAPGGKTQYF. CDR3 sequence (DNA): TGTGCCAGCAGTGAAGCTCCAGGGGGAAAGACCCAGTACTTC.

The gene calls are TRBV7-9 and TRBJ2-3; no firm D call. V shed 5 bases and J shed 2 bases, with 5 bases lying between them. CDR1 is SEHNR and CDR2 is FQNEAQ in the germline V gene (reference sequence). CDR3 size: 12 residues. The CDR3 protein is CASSANTDTQYF. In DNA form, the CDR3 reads TGTGCCAGCAGCGCCAACACAGATACGCAGTATTTT.

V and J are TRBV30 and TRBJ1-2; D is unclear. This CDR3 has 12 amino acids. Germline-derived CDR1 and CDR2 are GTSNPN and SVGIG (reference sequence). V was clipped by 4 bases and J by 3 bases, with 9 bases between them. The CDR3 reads CAWTGSDYGYTF. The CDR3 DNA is TGTGCCTGGACAGGATCCGACTATGGCTACACCTTC.

Written as DNA, the CDR3 is TGTGCCAGCAGTGACGGGGACAGGCCCAGCACAGATACGCAGTATTTT. The encoded protein is CASSDGDRPSTDTQYF. This sequence joins TRBV2 and TRBJ2-3, with 8 bases lining up with TRBD1. CDR1 SNHLY and CDR2 FYNNEI come from the germline V gene. The CDR3 has 16 amino acids. The trim removed 3 bases at V and 0 bases at J, leaving 5 bases unmatched.

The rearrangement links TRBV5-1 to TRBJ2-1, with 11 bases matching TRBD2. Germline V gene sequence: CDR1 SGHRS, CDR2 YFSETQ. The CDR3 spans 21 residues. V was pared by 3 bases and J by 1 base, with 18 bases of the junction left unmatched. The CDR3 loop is CASSWRQLVAGGPGSYNEQFF. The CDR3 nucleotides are TGCGCCAGCAGCTGGCGGCAGCTTGTAGCGGGGGGGCCGGGATCCTACAATGAGCAGTTCTTC.

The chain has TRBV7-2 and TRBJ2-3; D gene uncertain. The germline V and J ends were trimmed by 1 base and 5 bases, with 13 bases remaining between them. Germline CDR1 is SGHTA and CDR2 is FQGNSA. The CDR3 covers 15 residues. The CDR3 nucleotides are TGTGCCAGCAGCTTAGAATCTATCGTAGGAGATACGCAGTATTTT. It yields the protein CASSLESIVGDTQYF. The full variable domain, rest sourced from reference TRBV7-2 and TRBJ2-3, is GAGVSQSPSNKVTEKGKDVELRCDPISGHTALYWYRQSLGQGLEFLIYFQGNSAPDKSGLPSDRFSAERTGGSVSTLTIQRTQQEDSAVYLCASSLESIVGDTQYFGPGTRLTVL.

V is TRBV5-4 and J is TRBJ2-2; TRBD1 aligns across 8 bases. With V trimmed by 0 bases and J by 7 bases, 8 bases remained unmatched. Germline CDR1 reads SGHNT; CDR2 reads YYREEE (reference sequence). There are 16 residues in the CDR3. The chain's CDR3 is CASSLGGRGHGGELFF. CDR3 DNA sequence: TGTGCCAGCAGCTTGGGAGGCAGGGGGCATGGCGGGGAGCTGTTTTTT.

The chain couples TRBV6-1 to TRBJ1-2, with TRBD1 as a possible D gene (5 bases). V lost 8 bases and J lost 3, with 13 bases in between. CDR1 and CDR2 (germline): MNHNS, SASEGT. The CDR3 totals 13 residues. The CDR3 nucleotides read TGTGCCAGCCGGGGGACGGGACACTATGGCTACACCTTC. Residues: CASRGTGHYGYTF.

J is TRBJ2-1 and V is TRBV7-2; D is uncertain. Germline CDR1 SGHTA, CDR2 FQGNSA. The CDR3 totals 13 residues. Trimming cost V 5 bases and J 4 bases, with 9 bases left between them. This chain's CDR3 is CASSPIPYNEQFF. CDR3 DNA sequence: TGTGCCAGCAGCCCCATTCCGTACAATGAGCAGTTCTTC.

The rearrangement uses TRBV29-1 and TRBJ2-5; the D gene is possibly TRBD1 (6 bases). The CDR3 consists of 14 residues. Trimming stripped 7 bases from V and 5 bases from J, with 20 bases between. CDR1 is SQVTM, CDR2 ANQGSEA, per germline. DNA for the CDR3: TGCAGCGCCATGAGGGAAAACAGGGCTGAGACCCAGTACTTC. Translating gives CSAMRENRAETQYF.

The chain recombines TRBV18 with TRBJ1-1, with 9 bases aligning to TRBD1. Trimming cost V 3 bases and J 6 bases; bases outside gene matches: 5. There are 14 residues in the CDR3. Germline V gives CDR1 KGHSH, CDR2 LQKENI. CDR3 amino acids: CASSPGQGSSEAFF. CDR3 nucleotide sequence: TGTGCCAGCTCACCGGGACAGGGTTCTTCTGAAGCTTTCTTT.

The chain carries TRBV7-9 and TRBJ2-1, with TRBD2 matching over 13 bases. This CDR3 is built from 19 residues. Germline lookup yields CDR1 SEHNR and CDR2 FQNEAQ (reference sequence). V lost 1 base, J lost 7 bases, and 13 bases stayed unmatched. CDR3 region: CASSLVSHRLAGGRNEQFF. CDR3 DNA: TGTGCCAGCAGCTTAGTTTCCCATCGACTAGCGGGGGGTAGGAATGAGCAGTTCTTC. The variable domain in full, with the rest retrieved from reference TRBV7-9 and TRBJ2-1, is DTGVSQNPRHKITKRGQNVTFRCDPISEHNRLYWYRQTLGQGPEFLTYFQNEAQLEKSRLLSDRFSAERPKGSFSTLEIQRTEQGDSAMYLCASSLVSHRLAGGRNEQFFGPGTRLTVL.